This TCR beta chain emerged from a study of blood T cells in healthy people across ages (dated by TCRdb to the mid-2010s). About the investigation overall: Template switching captured roughly one uniquely barcoded TCR beta cDNA molecule per two T cells in model experiments. The donors were divided into four age groups: young (average approximately 17 years), middle-aged (approximately 41), aged (about 56) and long-lived (roughly 86). To avoid experimental bias, donors of different ages were distributed randomly across sequencing lanes. Using the same blood draw, the study looked at two additional independent replicas of 1 million unique cDNA reads for two donors, one aged 18 to 30 and the other aged 80 or older. The study measured age-related changes in TCR beta repertoire diversity using deep sequencing normalized with unique cDNA molecular identifiers.

Overall study results and their limits: The long-lived group showed more naive CD4+ T cells, fewer expanded clones and increased TCR diversity than the aged group, suggesting age selection. As age increased, observed TCR beta diversity per million T cells dropped in a roughly linear way, and a significant reduction was already evident by age about 36. A strong correlation was found between observed TCR beta diversity and the percentage of naive T cells measured by flow cytometry. Total diversity estimates from one million sequenced T cells were considered lower bounds and underestimates. Since profiling was done on bulk unsorted PBMCs, naive and antigen-experienced compartments could not be conclusively compared. The CMV infection status of donors was not known, potentially confounding age-related changes in expanded clonotypes.

This clonotype was found a few times. Its antigen specificity is not known. Per-base quality was not reported, and no clone a single base away is much larger than it. Systemically healthy Caucasian individuals from Russia, 39 in total and aged about 6 to 100 years, were included as donors. Around 10 milliliters of peripheral blood were collected from each donor into EDTA-treated Vacutainer tubes. PBMCs were isolated by Ficoll-Paque density-gradient centrifugation, with at least 7 million obtained per sample. Trizol reagent was used to extract total RNA from PBMCs, with at least 6 micrograms per sample. For every donor, flow cytometry on a PBMC aliquot measured the percentage of naive CD45RAhigh/CD27high T cells. The germline V gene (reference sequence) specifies SEHNR as CDR1 and FQNEAQ as CDR2. The cysteine opens and the phenylalanine closes a CDR3 of 14 amino acids. CDR3 DNA only is kept here, 42 bases in frame from base 1. The germline V and J ends show losses of 5 bases and 4 bases respectively, and no gene match explains 5 bases of the junction.

Preparation of the library involved 5' RACE. The sequencer listed for this sample is Illumina HiSeq 2500. A second PCR of roughly 7 to 12 cycles was run with a J-beta primer mix and a sample-barcoded 5' primer. Each TCR beta cDNA molecule received a unique molecular identifier from a template-switch 5' adaptor carrying 12 random nucleotides. Each sample yielded at least 2.5 million CDR3-containing paired-end reads. The Mint cDNA synthesis kit, primed by a TRBC-specific oligonucleotide, was used to synthesize first-strand cDNA from all RNA. Following uracil-DNA glycosylase treatment, a first 18-cycle PCR with universal primers M1SS and BC2_uni_R was performed on all cDNA. The authors' analysis ran thus. Each sample was normalized by randomly selecting 1 million high-quality reads, each carrying a distinct molecular identifier. Instead of being binned into consensus sequences, reads with shared molecular identifiers were discarded. MiTCR, with a Q25 quality threshold and the strictest error-elimination algorithm, was used for CDR3 identification, clonotype clustering and error correction. A nonparametric unseen species model using Euler transformation provided a lower-bound estimate of total TCR beta diversity. In TCRdb, the public reads were trimmed at Q25 with fastp and aligned with MiXCR, with productive beta chains retained. Every CDR3 protein is listed once, alongside the most common genes and DNA of its rows. Here the V and J calls rest on TCRdb's processing, not on the authors' analysis. The table for this sample lists about a million distinct CDR3 sequences; around two fifths of them were counted only once. The top ten clones comprise around 13% of the sample.

The source of this sequence is a man aged 18-30 years in good health. The chain employs TRBV7-9 and TRBJ1-2; TRBD1 aligns with 9 central bases. What was sequenced was blood. The DNA sequence is as follows: TGTGCCAGCAGCGGGGGACAGGGTAGCTATGGCTACACCTTC. Protein translation: CASSGGQGSYGYTF.